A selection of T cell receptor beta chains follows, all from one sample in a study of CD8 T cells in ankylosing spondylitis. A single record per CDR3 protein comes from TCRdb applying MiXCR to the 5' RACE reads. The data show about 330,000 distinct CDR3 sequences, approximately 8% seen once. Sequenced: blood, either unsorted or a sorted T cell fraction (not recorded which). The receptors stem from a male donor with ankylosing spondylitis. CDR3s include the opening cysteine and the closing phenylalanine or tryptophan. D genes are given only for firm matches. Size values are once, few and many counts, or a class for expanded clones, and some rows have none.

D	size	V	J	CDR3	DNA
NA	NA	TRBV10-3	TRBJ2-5	CAISGGASGQETQYF	TGTGCCATCAGTGGGGGGGCTAGCGGCCAAGAGACCCAGTACTTC
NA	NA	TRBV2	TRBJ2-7	CASKGGGGSYEQYF	TGTGCCAGCAAGGGAGGCGGTGGGTCCTACGAGCAGTACTTC
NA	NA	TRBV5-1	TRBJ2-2	CASSRGEGLGTGELFF	TGCGCCAGCAGCCGGGGCGAAGGTTTAGGGACGGGGGAGCTGTTTTTT
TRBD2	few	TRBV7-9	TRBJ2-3	CASSGLAGGRRADTQYF	TGTGCCAGCAGCGGACTAGCGGGAGGACGGCGCGCAGATACGCAGTATTTT
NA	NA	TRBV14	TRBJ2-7	CASSQTREGYEQYF	TGTGCCAGCAGCCAAACACGGGAAGGGTACGAGCAGTACTTC
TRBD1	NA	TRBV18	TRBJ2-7	CASSPGTGFLSVQHF	TGTGCCAGCTCACCCGGGACAGGGTTCCTCTCGGTGCAGCACTTC
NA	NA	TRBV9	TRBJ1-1	CASSVDAGSGEAFF	TGTGCCAGCAGCGTGGACGCAGGATCTGGTGAAGCTTTCTTT
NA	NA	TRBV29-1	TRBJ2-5	CSVDRDLPRGTQYF	TGCAGCGTGGACCGGGACTTGCCCAGAGGGACCCAGTACTTC
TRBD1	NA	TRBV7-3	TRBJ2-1	CASSLQGGRADEQFF	TGTGCCAGCAGCTTACAAGGGGGCAGGGCGGATGAGCAGTTCTTC
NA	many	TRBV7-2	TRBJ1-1	CASSPQGRRTEAFF	TGTGCCAGCAGCCCCCAAGGTCGTCGCACTGAAGCTTTCTTT
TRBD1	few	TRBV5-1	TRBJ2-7	CASSSPDRVSSYEQYF	TGCGCCAGCAGCAGCCCAGACAGGGTGTCTTCCTACGAGCAGTACTTC
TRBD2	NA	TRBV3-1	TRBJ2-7	CASSLGPGLASYEQYF	TGTGCCAGCAGCCTAGGACCGGGACTAGCCTCCTACGAGCAGTACTTC
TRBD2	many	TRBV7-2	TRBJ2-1	CASSWTSGVNEQFF	TGTGCCAGCAGCTGGACTAGCGGGGTGAATGAGCAGTTCTTC
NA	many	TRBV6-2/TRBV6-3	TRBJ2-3	CASSSRQASFSTDTQYF	TGTGCCAGCAGTTCGCGCCAAGCCAGTTTCAGCACAGATACGCAGTATTTT
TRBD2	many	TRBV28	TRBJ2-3	CATKTSGGTDTQYF	TGTGCCACCAAAACTAGCGGAGGCACAGATACGCAGTATTTT
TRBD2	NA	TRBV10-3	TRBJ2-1	CAISESGTSGRGEFF	TGTGCCATCAGTGAGTCCGGGACTAGCGGGAGAGGGGAGTTCTTC
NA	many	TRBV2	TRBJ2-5	CASSDELSGETQYF	TGTGCCAGCAGTGATGAACTGAGTGGGGAGACCCAGTACTTC
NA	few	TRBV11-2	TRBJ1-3	CASSRLIAIAGNTIYF	TGTGCCAGCAGCCGTTTAATTGCTATCGCTGGAAACACCATATATTTT
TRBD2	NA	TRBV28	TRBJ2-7	CASSTKREATYEQYF	TGTGCCAGCAGTACGAAGCGGGAGGCCACCTACGAGCAGTACTTC
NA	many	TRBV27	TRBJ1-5	CASSPGLINQPQHF	TGTGCCAGCAGTCCCGGACTGATTAATCAGCCCCAGCATTTT
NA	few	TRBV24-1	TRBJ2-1	CATSDWNEGYEQFF	TGTGCCACCAGTGATTGGAACGAAGGGTATGAGCAGTTCTTC
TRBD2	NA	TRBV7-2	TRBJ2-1	CASSLAGLAGATRREQFF	TGTGCCAGCAGCTTAGCGGGACTAGCGGGAGCCACACGTAGAGAGCAGTTCTTC
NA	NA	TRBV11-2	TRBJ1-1	CASSLASVGVRTEAFF	TGTGCCAGCAGCTTAGCGTCCGTTGGGGTAAGGACTGAAGCTTTCTTT
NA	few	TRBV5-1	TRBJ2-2	CASSFEMNTGELFF	TGCGCCAGCAGCTTTGAGATGAACACCGGGGAGCTGTTTTTT
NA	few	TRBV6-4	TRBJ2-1	CASRPERSPYEQFF	TGTGCCAGCAGACCCGAGAGGAGTCCTTATGAGCAGTTCTTC
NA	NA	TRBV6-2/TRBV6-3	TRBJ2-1	CASSYQDSGNEQFF	TGTGCCAGCAGTTACCAGGACAGCGGTAATGAGCAGTTCTTC
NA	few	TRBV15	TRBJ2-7	CATSRVLGGGYEQYF	TGTGCCACCAGCAGAGTTCTGGGGGGCGGCTACGAGCAGTACTTC
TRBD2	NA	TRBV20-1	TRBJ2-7	CSAQREPYEQYF	TGCAGTGCCCAGCGGGAGCCCTACGAGCAGTACTTC
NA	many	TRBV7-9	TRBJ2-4	CASSLATTGMGDIQYF	TGTGCCAGCAGCTTAGCTACGACTGGGATGGGGGACATTCAGTACTTC
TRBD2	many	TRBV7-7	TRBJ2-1	CASSLGGLAGPHNEQFF	TGTGCCAGCAGCTTAGGGGGACTAGCGGGCCCTCACAATGAGCAGTTCTTC
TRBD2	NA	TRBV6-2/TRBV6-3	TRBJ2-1	CASRPSGRNDEQFF	TGTGCCAGCAGACCTAGCGGGAGGAACGATGAGCAGTTCTTC
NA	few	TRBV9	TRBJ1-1	CASSVDPRINTEAFF	TGTGCCAGCAGCGTCGACCCCCGGATTAACACTGAAGCTTTCTTT
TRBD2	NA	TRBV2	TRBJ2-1	CASSEVRTSGNEQFF	TGTGCCAGCAGTGAAGTTAGGACTAGCGGCAATGAGCAGTTCTTC
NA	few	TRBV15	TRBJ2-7	CATQVAGVYEQYF	TGTGCCACCCAGGTGGCCGGGGTCTACGAGCAGTACTTC
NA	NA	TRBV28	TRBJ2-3	CASSLGEADTQYF	TGTGCCAGCAGTCTCGGAGAGGCAGATACGCAGTATTTT
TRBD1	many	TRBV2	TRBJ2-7	CASRGQGFYEQYF	TGTGCCAGCCGGGGACAGGGATTCTACGAGCAGTACTTC
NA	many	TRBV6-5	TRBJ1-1	CASSYSSLRGVGTEAFF	TGTGCCAGCAGTTACTCGAGTTTAAGGGGGGTCGGCACTGAAGCTTTCTTT
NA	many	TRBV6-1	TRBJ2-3	CASSPGVIGTDTQYF	TGTGCCAGCAGCCCCGGGGTCATAGGGACAGATACGCAGTATTTT
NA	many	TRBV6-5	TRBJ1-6	CASSSVPRESPLHF	TGTGCCAGCAGTTCCGTGCCTCGGGAGTCACCCCTCCACTTT
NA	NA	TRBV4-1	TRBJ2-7	CASSRSQGGTYEQYF	TGCGCCAGCAGCCGATCACAGGGGGGGACCTACGAGCAGTACTTC
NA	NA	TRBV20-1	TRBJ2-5	CSARERDIQETQYF	TGCAGTGCTAGAGAGCGGGATATCCAAGAGACCCAGTACTTC
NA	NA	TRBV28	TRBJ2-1	CASRPGEGLYNEQFF	TGTGCCAGCAGGCCAGGGGAGGGGTTATACAATGAGCAGTTCTTC
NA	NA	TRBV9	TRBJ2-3	CASSPMGLQSDTQYF	TGTGCCAGCAGCCCAATGGGCCTACAGTCAGATACGCAGTATTTT
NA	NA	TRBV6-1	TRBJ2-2	CASCPRDRLTGELFF	TGTGCCAGCTGCCCGCGGGATCGACTTACCGGGGAGCTGTTTTTT
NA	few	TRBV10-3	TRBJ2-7	CAISEFDRSDYEQYF	TGTGCCATCAGTGAGTTCGACAGATCAGACTACGAGCAGTACTTC
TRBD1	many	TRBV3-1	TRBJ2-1	CASSQDLSGQGNEQFF	TGTGCCAGCAGCCAAGATCTATCGGGACAGGGCAATGAGCAGTTCTTC